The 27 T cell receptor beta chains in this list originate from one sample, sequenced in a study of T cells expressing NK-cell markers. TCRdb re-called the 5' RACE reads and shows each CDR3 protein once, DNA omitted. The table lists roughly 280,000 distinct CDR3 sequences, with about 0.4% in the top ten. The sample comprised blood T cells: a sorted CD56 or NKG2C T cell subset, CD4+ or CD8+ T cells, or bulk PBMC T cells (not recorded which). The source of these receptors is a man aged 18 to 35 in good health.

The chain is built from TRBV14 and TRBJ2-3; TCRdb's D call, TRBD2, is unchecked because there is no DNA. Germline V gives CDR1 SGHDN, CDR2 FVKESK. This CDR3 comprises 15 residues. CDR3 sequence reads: CASSQRAGSTDTQYF. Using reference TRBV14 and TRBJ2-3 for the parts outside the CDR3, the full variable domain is EAGVTQFPSHSVIEKGQTVTLRCDPISGHDNLYWYRRVMGKEIKFLLHFVKESKQDESGMPNNRFLAERTGGTYSTLKVQPAELEDSGVYFCASSQRAGSTDTQYFGPGTRLTVL.

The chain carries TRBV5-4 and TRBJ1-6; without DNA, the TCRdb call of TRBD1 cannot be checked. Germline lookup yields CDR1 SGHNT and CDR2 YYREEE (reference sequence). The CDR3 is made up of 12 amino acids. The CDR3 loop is CASSRGNSPLHF.

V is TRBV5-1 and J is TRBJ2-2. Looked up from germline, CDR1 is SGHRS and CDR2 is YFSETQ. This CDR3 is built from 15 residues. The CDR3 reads CASSIEVQPTGELFF. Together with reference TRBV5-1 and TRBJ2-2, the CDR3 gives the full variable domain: KAGVTQTPRYLIKTRGQQVTLSCSPISGHRSVSWYQQTPGQGLQFLFEYFSETQRNKGNFPGRFSGRQFSNSRSEMNVSTLELGDSALYLCASSIEVQPTGELFFGEGSRLTVL.

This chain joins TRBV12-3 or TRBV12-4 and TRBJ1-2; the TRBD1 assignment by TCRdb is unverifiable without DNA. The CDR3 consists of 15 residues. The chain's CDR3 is CASSLLGEGSNGYTF.

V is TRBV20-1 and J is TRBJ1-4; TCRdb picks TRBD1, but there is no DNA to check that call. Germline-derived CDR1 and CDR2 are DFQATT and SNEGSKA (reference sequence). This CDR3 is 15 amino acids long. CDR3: CSAIGQGAAREKLFF.

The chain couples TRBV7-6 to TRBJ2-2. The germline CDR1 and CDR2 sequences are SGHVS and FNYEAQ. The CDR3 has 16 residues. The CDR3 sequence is CASSLVDNANTGELFF.

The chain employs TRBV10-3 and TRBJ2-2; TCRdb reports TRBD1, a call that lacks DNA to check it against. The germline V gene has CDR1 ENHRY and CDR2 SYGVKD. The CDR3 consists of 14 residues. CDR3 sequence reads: CAISGRVDTGELFF.

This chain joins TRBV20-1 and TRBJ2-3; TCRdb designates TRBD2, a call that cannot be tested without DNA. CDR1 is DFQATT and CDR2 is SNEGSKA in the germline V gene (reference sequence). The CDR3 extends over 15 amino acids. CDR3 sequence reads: CSAKGTRQSTDTQYF.

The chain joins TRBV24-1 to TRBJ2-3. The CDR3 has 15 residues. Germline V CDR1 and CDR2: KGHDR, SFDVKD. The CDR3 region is CATSDFQGSTDTQYF.

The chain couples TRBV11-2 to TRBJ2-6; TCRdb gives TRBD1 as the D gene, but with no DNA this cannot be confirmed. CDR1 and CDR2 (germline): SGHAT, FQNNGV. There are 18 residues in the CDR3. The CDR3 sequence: CASSWRTGYASGANVLTF.

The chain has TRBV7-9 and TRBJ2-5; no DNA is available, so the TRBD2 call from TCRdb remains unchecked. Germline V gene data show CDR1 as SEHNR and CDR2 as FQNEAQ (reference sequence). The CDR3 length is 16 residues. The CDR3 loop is CASSLTSGRGQETQYF.

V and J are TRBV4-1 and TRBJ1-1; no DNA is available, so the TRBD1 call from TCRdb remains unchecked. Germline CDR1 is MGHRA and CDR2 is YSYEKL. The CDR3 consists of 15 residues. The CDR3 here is CASKGQGVGPAEAFF.

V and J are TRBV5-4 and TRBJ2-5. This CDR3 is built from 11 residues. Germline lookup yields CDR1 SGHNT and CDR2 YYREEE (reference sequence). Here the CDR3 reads CASSLWGTQYF.

This CDR3 is CSSGLAGTDTQYF. This chain links TRBV20-1 with TRBJ2-3; TCRdb lists TRBD2, though no DNA is available to test this call. The CDR3 is 13 residues long. Germline loops: CDR1 DFQATT, CDR2 SNEGSKA (reference sequence).

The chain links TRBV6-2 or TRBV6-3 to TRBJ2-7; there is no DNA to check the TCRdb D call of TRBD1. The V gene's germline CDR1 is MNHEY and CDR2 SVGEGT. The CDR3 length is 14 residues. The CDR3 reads CASAVGDTAYEQYF.

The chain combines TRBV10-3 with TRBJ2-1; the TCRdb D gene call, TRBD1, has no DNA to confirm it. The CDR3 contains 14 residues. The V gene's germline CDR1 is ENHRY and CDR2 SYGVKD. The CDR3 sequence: CAISETRGIDEQFF.

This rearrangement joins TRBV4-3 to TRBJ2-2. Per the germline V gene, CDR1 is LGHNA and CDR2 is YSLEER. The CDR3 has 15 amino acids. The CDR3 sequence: CASSQDGLSNGELFF.

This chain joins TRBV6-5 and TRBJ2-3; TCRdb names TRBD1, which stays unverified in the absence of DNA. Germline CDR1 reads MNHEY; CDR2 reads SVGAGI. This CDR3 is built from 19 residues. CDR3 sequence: CASSYSKLSRTQGSDTQYF.

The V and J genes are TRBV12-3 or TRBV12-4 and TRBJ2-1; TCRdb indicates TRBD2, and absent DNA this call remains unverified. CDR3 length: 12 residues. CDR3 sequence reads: CASSFTGGEQFF.

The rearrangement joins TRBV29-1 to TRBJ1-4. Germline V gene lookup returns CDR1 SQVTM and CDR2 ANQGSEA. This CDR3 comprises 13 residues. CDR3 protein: CSGGEGANEKLFF.

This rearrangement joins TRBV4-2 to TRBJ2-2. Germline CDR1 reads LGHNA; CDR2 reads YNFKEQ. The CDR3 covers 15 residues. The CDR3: CASSQESGNTGELFF.

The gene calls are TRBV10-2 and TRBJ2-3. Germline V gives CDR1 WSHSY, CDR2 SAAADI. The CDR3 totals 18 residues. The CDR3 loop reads CASSDGVLPGEKADTQYF.

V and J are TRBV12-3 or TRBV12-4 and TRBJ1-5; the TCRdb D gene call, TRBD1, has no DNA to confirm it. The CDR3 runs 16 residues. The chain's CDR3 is CASSLVHREGNQPQHF.

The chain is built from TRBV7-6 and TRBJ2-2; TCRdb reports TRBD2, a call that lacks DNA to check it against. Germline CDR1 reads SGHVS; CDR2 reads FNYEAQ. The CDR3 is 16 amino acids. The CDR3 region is CASSPTRTSGTGELFF. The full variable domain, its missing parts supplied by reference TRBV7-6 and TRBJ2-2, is GAGVSQSPRYKVTKRGQDVALRCDPISGHVSLYWYRQALGQGPEFLTYFNYEAQQDKSGLPNDRFSAERPEGSISTLTIQRTEQRDSAMYRCASSPTRTSGTGELFFGEGSRLTVL.

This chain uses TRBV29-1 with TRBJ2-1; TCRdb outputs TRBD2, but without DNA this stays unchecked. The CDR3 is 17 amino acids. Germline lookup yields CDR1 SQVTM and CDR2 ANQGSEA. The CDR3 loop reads CSVEDRKGLANYNEQFF.

CDR3 region: CASSSDPGATNEKLFF. The rearrangement uses TRBV7-8 and TRBJ1-4; lacking DNA, the TRBD1 call made by TCRdb goes unchecked. The CDR3 consists of 16 residues. CDR1 is SGHVS and CDR2 is FQNEAQ in the germline V gene. Full variable domain (rest looked up from reference TRBV7-8 and TRBJ1-4): GAGVSQSPRYKVAKRGQDVALRCDPISGHVSLFWYQQALGQGPEFLTYFQNEAQLDKSGLPSDRFFAERPEGSVSTLKIQRTQQEDSAVYLCASSSDPGATNEKLFFGSGTQLSVL.

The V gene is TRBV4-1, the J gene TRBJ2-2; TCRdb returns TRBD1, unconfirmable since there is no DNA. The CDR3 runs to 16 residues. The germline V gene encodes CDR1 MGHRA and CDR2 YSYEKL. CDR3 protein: CASSQSQGSRNGELFF.